This T cell receptor beta chain derives from a study of T cell responses to AZD1222 COVID-19 vaccine. Germline lookup yields CDR1 SGHKS and CDR2 YYEKEE (reference sequence). Trimming stripped 4 bases from V and 8 bases from J, with 9 bases between. There are 11 residues in the CDR3. Here immunoSEQ multiplex PCR was the method, and the copy in TCRdb shows in-frame clones only, minus some. This table has 140,000 to 150,000 clones, approximately 94% appearing once. The chain combines TRBV5-5 with TRBJ1-2; tentative D call: TRBD1 (6 bases). This TCR came from an adult in good health. Specimen: peripheral blood, collected on day 0 of AZD1222 vaccination. CDR3 in amino acids: CASSPGAGYTF. CDR3 coding DNA: TGTGCCAGCAGCCCGGGGGCAGGCTACACCTTC.